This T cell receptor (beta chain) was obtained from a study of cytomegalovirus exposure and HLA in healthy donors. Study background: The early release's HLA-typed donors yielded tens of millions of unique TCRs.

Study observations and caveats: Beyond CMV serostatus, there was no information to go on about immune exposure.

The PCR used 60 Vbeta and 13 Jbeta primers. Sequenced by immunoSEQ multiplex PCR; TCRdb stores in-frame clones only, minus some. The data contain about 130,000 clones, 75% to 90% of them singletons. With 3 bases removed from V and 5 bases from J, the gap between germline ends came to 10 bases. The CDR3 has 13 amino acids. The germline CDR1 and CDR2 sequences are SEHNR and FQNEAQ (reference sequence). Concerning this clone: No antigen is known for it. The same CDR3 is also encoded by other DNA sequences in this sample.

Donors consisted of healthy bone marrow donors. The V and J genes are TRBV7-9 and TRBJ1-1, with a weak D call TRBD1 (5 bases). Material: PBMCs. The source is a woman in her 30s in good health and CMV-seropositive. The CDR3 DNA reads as TGTGCCAGCAGCTTGGGGGGAGGGACTGAAGCTTTCTTT. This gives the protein CASSLGGGTEAFF.